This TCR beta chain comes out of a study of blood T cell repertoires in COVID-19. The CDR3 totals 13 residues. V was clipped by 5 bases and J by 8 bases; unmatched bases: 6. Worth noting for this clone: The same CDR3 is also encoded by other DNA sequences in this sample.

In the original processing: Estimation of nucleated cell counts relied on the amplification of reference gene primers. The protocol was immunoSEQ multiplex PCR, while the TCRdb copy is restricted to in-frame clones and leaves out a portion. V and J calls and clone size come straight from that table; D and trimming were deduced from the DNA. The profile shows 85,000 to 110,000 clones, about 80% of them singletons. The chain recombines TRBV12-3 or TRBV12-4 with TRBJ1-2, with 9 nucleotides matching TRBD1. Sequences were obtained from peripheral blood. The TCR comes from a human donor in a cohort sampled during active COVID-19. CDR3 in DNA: TGTGCCAGCAGTCCGACAGGGGGTAGGGGCTACACCTTC. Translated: CASSPTGGRGYTF.